This entry lists 24 T cell receptor beta chains sequenced from one sample in a study of blood T cell repertoires in COVID-19. Here immunoSEQ multiplex PCR was the method, and the copy in TCRdb shows in-frame clones only, minus some. The table shows roughly 140,000 clones, with around 87% occurring only once. Specimen: peripheral blood. These receptors came from a woman aged 40 to 50 with acute or convalescent COVID-19.

The V call is TRBV4-3, the J call TRBJ1-1, with 8 bases matching TRBD1. Per the germline V gene, CDR1 is LGHNA and CDR2 is YSLEER. This CDR3 is 13 amino acids long. V lost 10 bases, J lost 4 bases, and 8 bases stayed unmatched. The CDR3 nucleotides are TGCGCCACCTCCGACAGGGGTTCCACTGAAGCTTTCTTT. It translates to CATSDRGSTEAFF.

The table lists this clone with a few counts. The chain couples TRBV30 to TRBJ1-1; D possibly corresponds to TRBD1 (6 bases). The V and J ends lost 2 bases and 5 bases respectively, with 12 bases between them. The length of the CDR3 is 13 residues. Germline-derived CDR1 and CDR2 are GTSNPN and SVGIG (reference sequence). The CDR3 loop is CAWSQQGGTEAFF. The DNA for the CDR3 is TGTGCCTGGAGTCAACAGGGCGGTACTGAAGCTTTCTTT.

Concerning this clone: Germline and junction disagree at one end, which may indicate a read error. The V call is TRBV6-1, the J call TRBJ1-2, with no clear D. The CDR3 consists of 15 residues. Per the germline V gene, CDR1 is MNHNS and CDR2 is SASEGT. In DNA, the CDR3 is TGTGCCAGCAGGGAAGGATGGGTTGGAGTGAATGGCTACACCTTC. Translation: CASREGWVGVNGYTF.

The J gene is TRBJ2-5, the V gene TRBV7-2; 15 bases align to TRBD2. V trimming: 4 bases; J trimming: 4 bases; junction bases outside the gene matches: 7. The CDR3 has 17 amino acids. The germline V gene has CDR1 SGHTA and CDR2 FQGNSA. Here the CDR3 DNA reads TGTGCCAGCAGCTCTGGACTAGCGGGGGGGTGGCGAGAGACCCAGTACTTC. As protein: CASSSGLAGGWRETQYF.

The V call is TRBV4-1, the J call TRBJ2-2; 7 nucleotides match TRBD1. The CDR3 extends over 17 amino acids. V was pared by 4 bases and J by 0 bases, with 8 bases of the junction left unmatched. Germline lookup yields CDR1 MGHRA and CDR2 YSYEKL. The CDR3 DNA follows: TGCGCCAGCAGCCCCTACAGGGGAGAACCGAACACCGGGGAGCTGTTTTTT. This codes for CASSPYRGEPNTGELFF.

The chain has TRBV7-3 and TRBJ1-3, with a weak D call TRBD1 (6 bases). Germline CDR1 SGHTA, CDR2 FQGTGA. CDR3 length: 15 residues. Trimming left V 4 bases short and J 1 base short, with 11 bases between. For the CDR3, the DNA is TGTGCCAGCAGCTCGGACAGATTATCTGGAAACACCATATATTTT. It is translated as CASSSDRLSGNTIYF.

This chain joins TRBV15 and TRBJ1-1; no firm D call. This CDR3 region has 13 residues. Between the trimmed V and J ends, which lost 1 base and 6 bases, there was a span of 9 bases. The germline gives CDR1 LNHNV, CDR2 YYDKDF (reference sequence). CDR3 loop: CATSRGAWAEAFF. CDR3 coding DNA: TGTGCCACCAGCAGAGGGGCCTGGGCTGAAGCTTTCTTT.

This clone showed up just once. The CDR3 loop is CASGPVGGAEDTQYF. The CDR3 bases are TGTGCCAGCGGGCCCGTAGGGGGCGCGGAAGATACGCAGTATTTT. The rearrangement joins TRBV6-5 to TRBJ2-3; the match to TRBD1 covers 7 bases. Germline-derived CDR1 and CDR2 are MNHEY and SVGAGI. J lost 5 bases, V lost 8 bases, and 13 bases had no gene match. The CDR3 totals 15 residues.

This clone was recorded once. In nucleotides, the CDR3 is TGTGCCAGCAGCCCGAGGGGACAGAACACTGAAGCTTTCTTT. This codes for CASSPRGQNTEAFF. The rearrangement uses TRBV7-7 and TRBJ1-1; D is perhaps TRBD1 (6 bases). The germline gives CDR1 SSHAT, CDR2 FNYEAQ (reference sequence). CDR3 size: 14 residues. The V end was cut by 5 bases, the J end by 1 base, with 11 bases between. Full variable domain (rest looked up from reference TRBV7-7 and TRBJ1-1): GAGVSQSPRYKVTKRGQDVTLRCDPISSHATLYWYQQALGQGPEFLTYFNYEAQPDKSGLPSDRFSAERPEGSISTLTIQRTEQRDSAMYRCASSPRGQNTEAFFGQGTRLTVV.

The chain couples TRBV5-1 to TRBJ1-1; D call uncertain. Germline V gene data show CDR1 as SGHRS and CDR2 as YFSETQ. Trimming took off 0 bases at V and 7 bases at J, with 10 bases between the two ends. This CDR3 spans 13 amino acids. As DNA, the CDR3 is TGCGCCAGCAGCTTGGCCCTACAGCTTGAAGCTTTCTTT. This gives the protein CASSLALQLEAFF.

The genes are TRBV4-3 and TRBJ2-7; 7 nucleotides match TRBD1. Germline lookup yields CDR1 LGHNA and CDR2 YSLEER. This CDR3 has 15 residues. The V and J ends lost 1 base and 2 bases, in that order; junction bases with no gene match: 5. CDR3 sequence reads: CASSQAMGQTYEQYF. The CDR3 nucleotides are TGCGCCAGCAGCCAAGCCATGGGACAGACCTACGAGCAGTACTTC.

This chain joins TRBV7-9 and TRBJ2-6, with D uncertain. Germline CDR1 SEHNR, CDR2 FQNEAQ (reference sequence). The V and J ends lost 2 bases and 13 bases respectively, with 12 bases between them. The CDR3 runs to 13 residues. CDR3 sequence: CASSLPPGTVLTF. For the CDR3, the DNA is TGTGCCAGCAGCTTACCCCCCGGTACTGTCCTGACTTTC.

The CDR3 spells CASNRATEAFF. The CDR3 DNA reads TGTGCCAGCAACCGAGCCACTGAAGCTTTCTTT. This chain joins TRBV5-6 and TRBJ1-1; D gene unclear. The V end was cut by 6 bases, the J end by 4 bases, with 7 bases between. Germline CDR1 reads SGHDT; CDR2 reads YYEEEE. This CDR3 is built from 11 residues.

The V gene is TRBV24-1, the J gene TRBJ1-2, with 7 bases identical to TRBD1. The CDR3 covers 12 residues. V lost 9 bases to trimming and J lost 7 bases; unmatched junction nucleotides: 7. CDR1 and CDR2 from the germline V gene are KGHDR and SFDVKD. DNA of the CDR3: TGTGCCACCTCGATGACAGGGATTGGCTACACCTTC. Translated: CATSMTGIGYTF.

The rearrangement uses TRBV7-2 and TRBJ2-7; 11 positions match TRBD1. The trim removed 3 bases at V and 6 bases at J, leaving 10 bases unmatched. The length of the CDR3 is 16 residues. Germline values: CDR1 SGHTA, CDR2 FQGNSA. The CDR3 region has the DNA TGTGCCAGCAGCTTCAATGCCGGGACAGGGGGTGGCGAGCAGTACTTC. As protein: CASSFNAGTGGGEQYF.

The V gene is TRBV5-5, the J gene TRBJ1-5, with TRBD1 identical over 7 bases. V gave up 4 bases and J gave up 2 bases; unmatched junction bases: 15. The germline CDR1 and CDR2 sequences are SGHKS and YYEKEE (reference sequence). This CDR3 is 18 amino acids long. CDR3 protein: CASSLRQGWESGNQPQHF. The CDR3, as DNA: TGTGCCAGCAGCCTGCGACAGGGTTGGGAATCCGGCAATCAGCCCCAGCATTTT.

In this sample, this clone is medium-sized. This chain connects TRBV11-2 to TRBJ2-1; D perhaps matches TRBD2 (6 bases). Germline loops: CDR1 SGHAT, CDR2 FQNNGV. This CDR3 region has 13 residues. V lost 1 base and J lost 6, with 7 bases in between. CDR3 sequence (DNA): TGTGCCAGCAGCTTAGTGGGGGGCAATGAGCAGTTCTTC. Residues: CASSLVGGNEQFF.

The J gene is TRBJ1-1, the V gene TRBV28, with D perhaps TRBD1 (5 bases). The CDR3 sequence is 14 residues long. Germline V gives CDR1 MDHEN, CDR2 SYDVKM. Trimming removed 5 bases at V and 3 bases at J, with 13 bases between. The chain's CDR3 is CASSHGGTYTEAFF. DNA of the CDR3: TGTGCCAGCAGTCATGGGGGGACGTACACTGAAGCTTTCTTT.

In its sample, this clone was seen a few times. The chain recombines TRBV5-6 with TRBJ2-7; D not resolved. CDR1 and CDR2 (germline): SGHDT, YYEEEE. The germline V and J ends were trimmed by 0 bases and 3 bases, with 4 bases remaining between them. This CDR3 has 12 amino acids. The CDR3, as DNA: TGTGCCAGCAGCTTGGAGCTCTACGAGCAGTACTTC. It translates to CASSLELYEQYF.

The chain is built from TRBV5-8 and TRBJ2-7; tentatively, D is TRBD1 (5 bases). This CDR3 comprises 14 residues. Looked up from germline, CDR1 is SGHTS and CDR2 is YDEGEE. The V gene lost 1 base and the J gene lost 6 bases, with 14 bases spanning the gap. The CDR3 reads CASSLWGAVIEQYF. CDR3 bases: TGTGCCAGCAGCTTGTGGGGCGCTGTTATCGAGCAGTACTTC.

This chain connects TRBV2 to TRBJ2-5; a possible D gene is TRBD1 (5 bases). Germline V gene sequence: CDR1 SNHLY, CDR2 FYNNEI. V lost 4 bases to trimming and J lost 5 bases, with 14 bases between them. The CDR3 loop spans 14 amino acids. CDR3 sequence: CASSVRATVETQYF. The CDR3, as DNA: TGTGCCAGCAGTGTGAGAGCGACAGTGGAGACCCAGTACTTC.

The gene calls are TRBV2 and TRBJ1-2, with D possibly matching TRBD1 (6 bases). Germline V gives CDR1 SNHLY, CDR2 FYNNEI. The CDR3 is 16 amino acids. The germline V and J ends were trimmed by 10 bases and 2 bases, with 23 bases remaining between them. CDR3 amino acids: CATLGRTATSNYGYTF. The CDR3 region has the DNA TGTGCCACACTGGGACGGACAGCCACTTCAAACTATGGCTACACCTTC.

In its sample, this clone was seen a few times. The rearrangement links TRBV3-1 (or the pseudogene TRBV3-2) to TRBJ2-7; no clear D. The CDR3 covers 8 residues. The V gene's germline CDR1 is LGHDT and CDR2 YNNKEL (reference sequence). Here the CDR3 reads CWSDEQYF. Here the CDR3 DNA reads TGTTGGAGCGACGAGCAGTACTTC.

The chain links TRBV6-5 to TRBJ1-1, with no clear D. There are 14 residues in the CDR3. V gave up 2 bases and J gave up 4 bases, with 11 bases separating them. Per germline, CDR1 MNHEY and CDR2 SVGAGI. The CDR3 protein is CASSYQLRGTEAFF. CDR3 DNA sequence: TGTGCCAGCAGTTACCAGCTCCGCGGCACTGAAGCTTTCTTT.